These 24 T cell receptor beta chains were sequenced from one sample in a study of blood T cell repertoires in COVID-19. Libraries were prepared by immunoSEQ multiplex PCR; TCRdb keeps only in-frame clonotypes and omits some of them. In the table there are 250,000 to 300,000 clones, 89% of which are singletons. Sequencing used PBMCs or T cells enriched from blood (not recorded which). Source of these receptors: a woman between 40 and 55 years old who had recovered from COVID-19.

The gene calls are TRBV27 and TRBJ2-7; 7 nucleotides align to TRBD1. The V and J ends lost 5 bases and 2 bases, in that order; junction bases with no gene match: 9. This CDR3 is built from 15 residues. The germline CDR1 and CDR2 sequences are MNHEY and SMNVEV (reference sequence). CDR3 amino acids: CASSSRTGSPYEQYF. Here the CDR3 DNA reads TGTGCCAGCAGTAGCCGGACAGGTAGTCCCTACGAGCAGTACTTC.

This chain joins TRBV6-5 and TRBJ2-7; 7 bases are a match to TRBD1. The junction had 7 bases not matched to a gene; V was cut back by 6 bases and J by 5 bases. Germline CDR1 reads MNHEY; CDR2 reads SVGAGI. The CDR3 length is 13 residues. CDR3 coding DNA: TGTGCCAGCAGACCCGGACAGGCGGACGAGCAGTACTTC. Protein: CASRPGQADEQYF.

CDR3 loop: CASSLVRGAGTNEKLFF. CDR3 nucleotide sequence: TGTGCCAGCAGCCTAGTCCGGGGGGCAGGCACTAATGAAAAACTGTTTTTT. This sequence joins TRBV7-8 and TRBJ1-4; possible D gene TRBD1, 6 bases. With 5 bases removed from V and 2 bases from J, the gap between germline ends came to 18 bases. Germline CDR1 is SGHVS and CDR2 is FQNEAQ. This CDR3 has 17 residues.

The chain combines TRBV5-1 with TRBJ1-3; 9 nucleotides agree with TRBD1. CDR1 and CDR2 from the germline V gene are SGHRS and YFSETQ. The CDR3 totals 14 residues. Trimming took 4 bases from V and 7 from J; bases not matched to a gene: 6. The CDR3 DNA sequence: TGCGCCAGCAGCGAACGGACAGGGGACAACACCATATATTTT. Protein product: CASSERTGDNTIYF.

In regard to this clone: Other DNA sequences from this sample encode an identical CDR3 as well. This rearrangement joins TRBV5-1 to TRBJ2-5, with 12 bases fitting TRBD1. Germline-derived CDR1 and CDR2 are SGHRS and YFSETQ. V shed 4 bases and J 5 bases; nucleotides not matched to a gene: 3. The CDR3 sequence is 14 residues long. The chain's CDR3 is CASSPGQGAETQYF. The CDR3 nucleotides are TGCGCCAGCAGCCCGGGACAGGGGGCGGAGACCCAGTACTTC.

This chain connects TRBV3-1 (or the pseudogene TRBV3-2) to TRBJ1-4; TRBD1 matches at 12 bases. The CDR3 extends over 15 amino acids. Germline CDR1 reads LGHDT; CDR2 reads YNNKEL (reference sequence). The ends lost 3 bases at V and 10 bases at J; junction bases unmatched: 6. The CDR3: CASSHTGQGAGKLFF. CDR3 bases: TGTGCCAGCAGCCATACGGGACAGGGGGCTGGAAAACTGTTTTTT.

The chain links TRBV9 to TRBJ2-1, with D maybe TRBD2 (7 bases). Germline values: CDR1 SGDLS, CDR2 YYNGEE. Between the trimmed V and J ends, which lost 2 bases and 4 bases, there was a span of 13 bases. The CDR3 has 15 residues. Here the CDR3 reads CASSVLGGAYNEQFF. CDR3 bases: TGTGCCAGCAGCGTTCTAGGGGGGGCTTACAATGAGCAGTTCTTC. Based on the CDR3 plus reference TRBV9 and TRBJ2-1, the full variable domain is DSGVTQTPKHLITATGQRVTLRCSPRSGDLSVYWYQQSLDQGLQFLIQYYNGEERAKGNILERFSAQQFPDLHSELNLSSLELGDSALYFCASSVLGGAYNEQFFGPGTRLTVL.

The chain is built from TRBV15 and TRBJ1-2, with D hard to call. The CDR3 runs to 14 residues. The V gene lost 4 bases and the J gene lost 3 bases, with 12 bases spanning the gap. CDR1 and CDR2 from the germline V gene are LNHNV and YYDKDF (reference sequence). The CDR3 loop reads CATSIEGQHYGYTF. The DNA of the CDR3 is TGTGCCACCAGCATCGAGGGCCAACACTATGGCTACACCTTC.

The chain recombines TRBV15 with TRBJ1-1, with D uncertain. The germline V and J ends were trimmed by 5 bases and 4 bases, with 20 bases remaining between them. In germline, CDR1 is LNHNV, CDR2 YYDKDF (reference sequence). The CDR3 is made up of 16 amino acids. For the CDR3, the DNA is TGTGCCACCAGCTCTACTCCGTCGGGGATCCCCACTGAAGCTTTCTTT. This translates into CATSSTPSGIPTEAFF.

On this clone: The sample holds other DNA sequences that translate to the same CDR3. This CDR3 reads CASSFQGNTEAFF. The CDR3 DNA reads TGCGCCAGCAGTTTCCAGGGGAACACTGAAGCTTTCTTT. The J gene is TRBJ1-1, the V gene TRBV5-1; D might be TRBD1 (5 bases). V lost 5 bases and J 1 base, leaving 9 bases between the germline ends. CDR3 size: 13 residues. Germline V gives CDR1 SGHRS, CDR2 YFSETQ.

The chain is built from TRBV7-9 and TRBJ1-3, with 9 nucleotides matching TRBD1. The CDR3 contains 14 residues. After removal of 7 bases from V and 7 bases from J, the junction contained 8 bases not matched to a gene. Germline loops: CDR1 SEHNR, CDR2 FQNEAQ (reference sequence). The CDR3 nucleotides read TGTGCCAGCACCAAATCTGGACAGGGGAACACCATATATTTT. It encodes CASTKSGQGNTIYF.

This clone was observed a single time. The V gene is TRBV7-9, the J gene TRBJ2-1; D is undetermined. Germline assignment: CDR1 SEHNR and CDR2 FQNEAQ (reference sequence). Trimming removed 4 bases at V and 1 base at J, with 11 bases between. The CDR3 covers 15 residues. The DNA of the CDR3 is TGTGCCAGCAGCTCCTACAGAGAGTCCTACAATGAGCAGTTCTTC. This encodes CASSSYRESYNEQFF.

This clone was found a few times. The chain has TRBV18 and TRBJ1-1, with 8 bases that match TRBD1. The V gene's germline CDR1 is KGHSH and CDR2 LQKENI. This CDR3 comprises 16 residues. J gave up 0 bases and V 4 bases, and 7 bases lay outside the gene matches. The DNA of the CDR3 is TGTGCCAGCTCACAAGGGACAGGCCATCTGAACACTGAAGCTTTCTTT. Residues: CASSQGTGHLNTEAFF.

The rearrangement links TRBV5-1 to TRBJ2-3; D ambiguous. The CDR3 runs to 13 residues. The germline CDR1 and CDR2 sequences are SGHRS and YFSETQ. Trimming stripped 1 base from V and 4 bases from J, with 7 bases between. CDR3 region: CASSLFLADTQYF. In DNA form, the CDR3 reads TGCGCCAGCAGCTTGTTTCTAGCAGATACGCAGTATTTT.

V gene TRBV27 combines with J gene TRBJ1-6; possible D gene TRBD1, 5 bases. Trimming cost V 5 bases and J 5 bases, with 10 bases left between them. The CDR3 is made up of 14 amino acids. Germline V gene data show CDR1 as MNHEY and CDR2 as SMNVEV (reference sequence). The DNA of the CDR3 is TGTGCCAGCAGTCCCCAGGGTCATAATTCACCCCTCCACTTT. Its protein is CASSPQGHNSPLHF.

CDR3 nucleotide sequence: TGTGCCAGCAGTGAACAACTAGCCAAAAACATTCAGTACTTC. Its protein is CASSEQLAKNIQYF. The chain couples TRBV6-1 to TRBJ2-4; D remains unclear. The CDR3 spans 14 residues. The germline gives CDR1 MNHNS, CDR2 SASEGT. V was cut by 2 bases and J by 0 bases, with 5 bases left in between.

The genes are TRBV4-1 and TRBJ2-4; 8 bases map to TRBD1. J lost 0 bases, V lost 2 bases, and 6 bases had no gene match. CDR1 is MGHRA and CDR2 is YSYEKL in the germline V gene. The CDR3 sequence is 17 residues long. This CDR3 reads CASSQKGTGIAKNIQYF. The CDR3 DNA is TGCGCCAGCAGCCAAAAAGGGACAGGAATAGCCAAAAACATTCAGTACTTC.

The chain joins TRBV5-5 to TRBJ2-2, with 12 bases aligning to TRBD2. The CDR3 is 15 amino acids. The germline CDR1 and CDR2 sequences are SGHKS and YYEKEE (reference sequence). V shed 1 base, J shed 7 bases, and the junction held 2 bases outside the gene matches. The DNA for the CDR3 is TGTGCCAGCAGCTTGACTAGCGGGGGGAACGGGGAGCTGTTTTTT. Translation gives CASSLTSGGNGELFF.

The chain links TRBV7-9 to TRBJ2-7; D perhaps matches TRBD2 (6 bases). CDR1 is SEHNR, CDR2 FQNEAQ, per germline (reference sequence). The V gene lost 1 base and the J gene lost 2 bases, with 15 bases spanning the gap. The CDR3 consists of 16 residues. The CDR3 region is CASSLGGERGTYEQYF. CDR3 nucleotides: TGTGCCAGCAGCTTAGGAGGCGAACGGGGGACCTACGAGCAGTACTTC. The full variable domain, rest sourced from reference TRBV7-9 and TRBJ2-7, is DTGVSQNPRHKITKRGQNVTFRCDPISEHNRLYWYRQTLGQGPEFLTYFQNEAQLEKSRLLSDRFSAERPKGSFSTLEIQRTEQGDSAMYLCASSLGGERGTYEQYFGPGTRLTVT.

This clone appeared a single time. The rearrangement joins TRBV7-9 to TRBJ2-3, with a tentative D call TRBD1 (5 bases). V was pared by 1 base and J by 0 bases, with 14 bases between. This CDR3 comprises 17 residues. CDR1 SEHNR and CDR2 FQNEAQ come from the germline V gene (reference sequence). This CDR3 is CASSLGWGWTSTDTQYF. The CDR3 region has the DNA TGTGCCAGCAGCTTAGGGTGGGGCTGGACCAGCACAGATACGCAGTATTTT.

This chain joins TRBV5-1 and TRBJ2-7, with 7 positions matching TRBD1. Per the germline V gene, CDR1 is SGHRS and CDR2 is YFSETQ. The ends lost 0 bases at V and 1 base at J; junction bases unmatched: 7. The CDR3 sequence is 16 residues long. The CDR3 loop reads CASSLAQGSVSYEQYF. CDR3 nucleotides: TGCGCCAGCAGCTTGGCACAGGGGTCTGTATCCTACGAGCAGTACTTC.

This chain connects TRBV29-1 to TRBJ1-2; 7 nucleotides agree with TRBD1. The CDR3 is made up of 14 amino acids. After removal of 7 bases from V and 2 bases from J, the junction contained 10 bases not matched to a gene. From germline, CDR1 is SQVTM and CDR2 ANQGSEA. This CDR3 reads CSALRQGLNYGYTF. The CDR3 DNA follows: TGCAGCGCTCTCCGACAGGGATTGAACTATGGCTACACCTTC.

This sequence joins TRBV19 and TRBJ2-5; a weak D match, TRBD1 (6 bases). Germline V gene data show CDR1 as LNHDA and CDR2 as SQIVND (reference sequence). Deletions cut 3 bases from V and 0 bases from J, with 8 bases between. There are 14 residues in the CDR3. In nucleotides, the CDR3 is TGTGCCAGTAGTATGCAGGGGAACCAAGAGACCCAGTACTTC. This codes for CASSMQGNQETQYF. The full variable domain, completed using reference TRBV19 and TRBJ2-5, is DGGITQSPKYLFRKEGQNVTLSCEQNLNHDAMYWYRQDPGQGLRLIYYSQIVNDFQKGDIAEGYSVSREKKESFPLTVTSAQKNPTAFYLCASSMQGNQETQYFGPGTRLLVL.

This rearrangement joins TRBV2 to TRBJ2-7, with 15 bases matching TRBD2. The germline CDR1 and CDR2 sequences are SNHLY and FYNNEI. The CDR3 loop spans 14 amino acids. Trimming at V came to 6 bases and at J to 3 bases, leaving 0 bases not matched to a gene. As DNA, the CDR3 is TGTGCCAGCAGGGGACTAGCGGGAGGCTACGAGCAGTACTTC. Its translation is CASRGLAGGYEQYF. Full variable domain (missing parts from reference TRBV2 and TRBJ2-7): EPEVTQTPSHQVTQMGQEVILRCVPISNHLYFYWYRQILGQKVEFLVSFYNNEISEKSEIFDDQFSVERPDGSNFTLKIRSTKLEDSAMYFCASRGLAGGYEQYFGPGTRLTVT.